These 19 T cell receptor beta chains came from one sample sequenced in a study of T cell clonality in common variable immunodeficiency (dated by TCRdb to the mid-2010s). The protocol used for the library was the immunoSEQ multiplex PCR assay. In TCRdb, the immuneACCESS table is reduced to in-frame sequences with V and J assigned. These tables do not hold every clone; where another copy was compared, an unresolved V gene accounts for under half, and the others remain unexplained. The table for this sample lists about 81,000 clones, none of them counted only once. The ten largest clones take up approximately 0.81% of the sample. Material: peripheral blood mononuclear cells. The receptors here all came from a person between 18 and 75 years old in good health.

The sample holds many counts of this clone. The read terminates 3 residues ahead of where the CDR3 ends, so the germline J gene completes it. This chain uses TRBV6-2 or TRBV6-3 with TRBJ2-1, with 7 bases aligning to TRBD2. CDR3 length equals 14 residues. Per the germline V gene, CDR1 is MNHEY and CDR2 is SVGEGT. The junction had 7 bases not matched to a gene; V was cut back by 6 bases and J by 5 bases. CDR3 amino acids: CASRKRLADNEQFF. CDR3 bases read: TGTGCCAGCAGAAAAAGGCTAGCGGACAATGAG.

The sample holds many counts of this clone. The chain's CDR3 is CASIGLTRGLAEAFF. CDR3 bases read: TGTGCCAGCATCGGGTTAACGAGGGGTTTAGCTGAA. The chain recombines TRBV7-8 with TRBJ1-1; tentatively, D is TRBD1 (5 bases). With the read ending 3 residues before the CDR3 end, the germline J gene is used to fill in that end. Trimming removed 7 bases from V and 6 bases from J, with 21 bases in between. Germline-derived CDR1 and CDR2 are SGHVS and FQNEAQ. The length of the CDR3 is 15 residues.

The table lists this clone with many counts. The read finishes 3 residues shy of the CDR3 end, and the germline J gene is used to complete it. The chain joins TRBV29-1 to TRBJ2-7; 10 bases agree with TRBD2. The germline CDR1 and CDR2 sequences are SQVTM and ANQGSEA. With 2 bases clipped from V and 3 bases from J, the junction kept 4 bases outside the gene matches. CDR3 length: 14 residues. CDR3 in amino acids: CSVEKASGGYEQYF. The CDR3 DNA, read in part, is TGCAGCGTTGAAAAGGCTAGCGGGGGCTACGAG.

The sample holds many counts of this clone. The CDR3 reads CASSPTTSGITGELFF. The DNA read from the CDR3 is TGTGCCAGCTCACCGACGACTAGCGGGATAACCGGGGAG. The chain uses TRBV18 and TRBJ2-2; 11 bases match TRBD2. The CDR3 goes on 3 residues after the read ends, and that part is filled in from the germline J gene. Trimming removed 3 bases from V and 5 bases from J; junction bases left unmatched: 5. The CDR3 is 16 amino acids. In germline, CDR1 is KGHSH, CDR2 LQKENI.

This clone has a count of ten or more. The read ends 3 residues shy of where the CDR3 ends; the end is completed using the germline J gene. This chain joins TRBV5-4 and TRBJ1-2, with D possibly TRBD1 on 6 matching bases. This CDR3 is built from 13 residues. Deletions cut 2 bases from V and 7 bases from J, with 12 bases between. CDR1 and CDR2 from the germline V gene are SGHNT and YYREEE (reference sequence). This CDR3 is CASSFTGSGGYTF. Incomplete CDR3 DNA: TGTGCCAGCAGCTTCACAGGGTCGGGTGGC.

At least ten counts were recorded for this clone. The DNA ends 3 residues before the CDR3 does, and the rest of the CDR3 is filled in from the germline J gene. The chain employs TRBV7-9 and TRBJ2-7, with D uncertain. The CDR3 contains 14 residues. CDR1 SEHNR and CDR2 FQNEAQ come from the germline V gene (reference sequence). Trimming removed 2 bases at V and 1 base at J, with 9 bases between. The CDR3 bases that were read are TGTGCCAGCAGCTTAAGCGCCAATTCCTACGAG. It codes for CASSLSANSYE. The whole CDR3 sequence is CASSLSANSYEQYF.

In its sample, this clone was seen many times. The CDR3 is CASSITGAPNQPQHF. The sequenced CDR3 bases are TGTGCCAGTAGTATTACAGGGGCCCCCAATCAGCCC. The chain couples TRBV19 to TRBJ1-5, with 7 positions matching TRBD1. The CDR3 end is not reached by the read, which stops 3 residues before it; the germline J gene fills it in. CDR1 is LNHDA, CDR2 SQIVND, per germline (reference sequence). This CDR3 is built from 15 residues. With 3 bases clipped from V and 3 bases from J, the junction kept 5 bases outside the gene matches. Variable domain in full (rest from reference TRBV19 and TRBJ1-5): DGGITQSPKYLFRKEGQNVTLSCEQNLNHDAMYWYRQDPGQGLRLIYYSQIVNDFQKGDIAEGYSVSREKKESFPLTVTSAQKNPTAFYLCASSITGAPNQPQHFGDGTRLSIL.

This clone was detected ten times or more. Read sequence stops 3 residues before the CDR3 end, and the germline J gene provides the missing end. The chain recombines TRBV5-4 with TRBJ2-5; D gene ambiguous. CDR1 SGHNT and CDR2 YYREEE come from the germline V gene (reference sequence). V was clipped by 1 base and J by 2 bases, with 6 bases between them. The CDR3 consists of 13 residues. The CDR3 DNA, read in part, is TGTGCCAGCAGCTTGTCAGGTCAAGAGACC. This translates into CASSLSGQET. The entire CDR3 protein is CASSLSGQETQYF.

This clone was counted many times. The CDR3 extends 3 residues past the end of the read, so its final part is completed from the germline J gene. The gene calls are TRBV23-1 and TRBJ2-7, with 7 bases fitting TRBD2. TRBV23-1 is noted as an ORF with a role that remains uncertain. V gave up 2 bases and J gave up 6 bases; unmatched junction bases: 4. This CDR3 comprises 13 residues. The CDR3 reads CASSQRTRREQYF. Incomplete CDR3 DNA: TGCGCCAGCAGTCAAAGGACTAGACGCGAG.

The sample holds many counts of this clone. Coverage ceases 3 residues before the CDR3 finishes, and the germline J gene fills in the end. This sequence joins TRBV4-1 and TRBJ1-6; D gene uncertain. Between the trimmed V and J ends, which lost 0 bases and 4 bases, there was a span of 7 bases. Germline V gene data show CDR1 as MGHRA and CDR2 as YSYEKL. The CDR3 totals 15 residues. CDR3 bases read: TGCGCCAGCAGCCAAGATATTCCTTATAATTCACCC. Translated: CASSQDIPYNSP. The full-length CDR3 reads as CASSQDIPYNSPLHF.

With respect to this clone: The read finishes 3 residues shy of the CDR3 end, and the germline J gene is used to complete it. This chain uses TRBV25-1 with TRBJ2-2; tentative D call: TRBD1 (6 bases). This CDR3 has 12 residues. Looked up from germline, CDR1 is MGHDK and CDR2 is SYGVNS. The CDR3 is CASSEYTDRLFF. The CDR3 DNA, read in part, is TGTGCCAGCAGTGAATACACGGACAGG.

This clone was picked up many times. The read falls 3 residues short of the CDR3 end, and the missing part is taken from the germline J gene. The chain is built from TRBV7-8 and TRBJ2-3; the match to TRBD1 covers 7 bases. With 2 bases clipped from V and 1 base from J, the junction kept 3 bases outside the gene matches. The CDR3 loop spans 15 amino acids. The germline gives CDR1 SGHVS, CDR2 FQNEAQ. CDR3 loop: CASSLKGARTDTQYF. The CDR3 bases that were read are TGTGCCAGCAGCTTAAAGGGGGCTCGCACAGATACG.

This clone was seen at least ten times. CDR3: CASSPLAGSSTDTQYF. Partial CDR3 DNA: TGTGCCAGCAGTCCTCTAGCGGGATCTAGCACAGATACG. The chain uses TRBV6-4 and TRBJ2-3, with TRBD2 matching over 9 bases. The read ends 3 residues early relative to the CDR3; the germline J gene fills the gap. Trimming cost V 5 bases and J 0 bases; bases outside gene matches: 6. The CDR3 consists of 16 residues. The germline gives CDR1 MRHNA, CDR2 SNTAGT.

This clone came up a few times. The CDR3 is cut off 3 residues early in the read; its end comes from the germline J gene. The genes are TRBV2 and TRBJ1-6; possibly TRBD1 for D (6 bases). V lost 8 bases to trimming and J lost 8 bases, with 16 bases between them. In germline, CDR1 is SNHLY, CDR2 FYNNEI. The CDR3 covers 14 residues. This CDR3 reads CASGNREMDSPLHF. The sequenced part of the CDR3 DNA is TGTGCCAGCGGAAACAGGGAAATGGATTCACCC.

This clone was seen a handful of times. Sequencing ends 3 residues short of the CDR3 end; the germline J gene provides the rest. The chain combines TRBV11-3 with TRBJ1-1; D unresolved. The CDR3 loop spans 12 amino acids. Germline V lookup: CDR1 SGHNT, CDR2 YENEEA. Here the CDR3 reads CASSSRGGGAFF. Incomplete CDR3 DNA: TGTGCCAGCAGCTCGAGAGGTGGTGGA.

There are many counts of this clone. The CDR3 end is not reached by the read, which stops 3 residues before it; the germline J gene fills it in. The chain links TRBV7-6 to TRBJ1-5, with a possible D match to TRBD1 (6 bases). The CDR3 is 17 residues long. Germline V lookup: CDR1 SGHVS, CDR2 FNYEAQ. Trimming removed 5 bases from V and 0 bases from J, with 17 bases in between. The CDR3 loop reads CASSLNSGEHSNQPQHF. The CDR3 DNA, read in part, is TGTGCCAGCAGCCTCAACTCAGGGGAGCATAGCAATCAGCCC.

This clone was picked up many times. The CDR3 spells CAIATDRAYEQYF. The DNA read from the CDR3 is TGTGCCATCGCTACCGACAGGGCCTACGAG. V usage is TRBV10-3 and J usage is TRBJ2-7; 7 bases are shared with TRBD1. The CDR3 end lies 3 residues beyond the end of the read and is filled in from the germline J gene. The germline CDR1 and CDR2 sequences are ENHRY and SYGVKD. CDR3 length: 13 residues. The junction had 6 bases not matched to a gene; V was cut back by 8 bases and J by 2 bases.

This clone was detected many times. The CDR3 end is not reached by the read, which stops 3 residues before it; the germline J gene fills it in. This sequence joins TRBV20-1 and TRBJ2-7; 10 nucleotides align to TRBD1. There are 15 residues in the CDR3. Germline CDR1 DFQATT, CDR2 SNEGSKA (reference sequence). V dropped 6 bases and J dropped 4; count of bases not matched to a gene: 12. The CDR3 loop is CSAQGPDRGKYEQYF. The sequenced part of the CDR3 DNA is TGCAGTGCCCAGGGACCGGACAGGGGGAAATACGAG.

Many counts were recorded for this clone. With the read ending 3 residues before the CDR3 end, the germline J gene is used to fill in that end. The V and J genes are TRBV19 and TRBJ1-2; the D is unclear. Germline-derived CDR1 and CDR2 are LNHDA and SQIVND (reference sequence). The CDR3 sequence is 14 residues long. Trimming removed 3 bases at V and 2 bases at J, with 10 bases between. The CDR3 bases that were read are TGTGCCAGTAGTATCAATCCTACCAACTATGGC. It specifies CASSINPTNYG. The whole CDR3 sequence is CASSINPTNYGYTF.